This entry is about one TCR beta chain. Its target is not known. The data stem from a study of cytomegalovirus exposure and HLA in healthy donors. Study results and limitations: Earlier results showed most TCR beta V segments being productive about 87% or about 30% of the time. When a later analysis compared HLA-associated TCR beta chains with equally common others, the HLA-associated chains turned out to be more clonally expanded and to have lower generation probabilities.

The PCR contained 60 Vbeta and 13 Jbeta primers. Data came from immunoSEQ multiplex PCR; TCRdb stores just in-frame clones and leaves some out. The data show some 180,000 clones, with 70% to 85% seen just once and around 1.5% held by the top ten. The CDR3 consists of 11 residues. Germline V gene sequence: CDR1 GTSNPN, CDR2 SVGIG (reference sequence). The trim removed 3 bases at V and 11 bases at J, leaving 5 bases unmatched. This sequence was found in a man younger than 35 in good health and CMV-seronegative. The chain joins TRBV30 to TRBJ1-1, with 8 bases fitting TRBD1. Sequencing was performed on PBMCs. The CDR3 spells CAWSSTGDAFF. The CDR3 DNA reads as TGTGCCTGGAGCTCGACAGGGGATGCTTTCTTT.